A single sample gave rise to the 28 T cell receptor beta chains below, sequenced in a study of response to subunit inactivated influenza vaccine. TCRdb analysed the RT-PCR reads with MiXCR anew, one entry per CDR3 protein. This table holds roughly 500,000 distinct CDR3 sequences, roughly 25% found once. These data were also reused for a study on T cells expressing NK-cell markers. That paper adds: Template switching by 5'RACE with UMIs generated the TCR beta cDNA.

Sample: CD4+ T cells sorted from PBMCs, taken 11 to 12 days after vaccination. These TCRs come from a man in his fifties who received an inactivated influenza vaccine.

This chain links TRBV20-1 with TRBJ2-7; 8 nucleotides agree with TRBD1. Germline CDR1 DFQATT, CDR2 SNEGSKA (reference sequence). CDR3 length: 13 amino acids. J was trimmed by 5 bases and V by 5 bases; bases with no gene match: 8. Written as DNA, the CDR3 is TGCAGTGCTCCCGGGACAGGATTCAACGAGCAGTACTTC. Amino acid sequence: CSAPGTGFNEQYF.

This clonotype was picked up a small number of times. One base away lies a much larger clone, so this may be a sequencing read error. V gene TRBV6-2 or TRBV6-3 combines with J gene TRBJ2-2, with 7 bases lining up with TRBD1. Trimming took 7 bases from V and 0 from J; bases not matched to a gene: 2. Per the germline V gene, CDR1 is MNHEY and CDR2 is SVGEGT. This CDR3 contains 14 residues. DNA for the CDR3: TGTGCCAGCATCGGGACAGCGAACACCGGGGAGCTGTTTTTT. It yields the protein CASIGTANTGELFF.

This clonotype was seen a few times. The chain carries TRBV11-2 and TRBJ2-4; possibly TRBD2 for D (5 bases). Trimming stripped 4 bases from V and 0 bases from J, with 10 bases between. The CDR3 runs 15 residues. In germline, CDR1 is SGHAT, CDR2 FQNNGV. The CDR3 region is CASSSRTVAKNIQYF. DNA for the CDR3: TGTGCCAGCAGCTCGCGGACTGTAGCCAAAAACATTCAGTACTTC.

The rearrangement uses TRBV20-1 and TRBJ2-1, with 11 bases aligning to TRBD2. Trimming at V came to 5 bases and at J to 1 base, leaving 10 bases not matched to a gene. In germline, CDR1 is DFQATT, CDR2 SNEGSKA (reference sequence). The CDR3 runs to 17 residues. The CDR3 region has the DNA TGCAGTGCTCCTGATAAGACTAGCGGGGTATCCTACAATGAGCAGTTCTTC. Encoded protein: CSAPDKTSGVSYNEQFF.

This chain links TRBV20-1 with TRBJ2-3; TRBD1 is a possible D gene (5 bases). V was clipped by 8 bases and J by 4 bases, with 13 bases between them. The CDR3 has 12 amino acids. In germline, CDR1 is DFQATT, CDR2 SNEGSKA (reference sequence). CDR3 in amino acids: CSTYPGSDTQYF. DNA of the CDR3: TGCAGTACCTACCCAGGGTCAGATACGCAGTATTTT.

The chain couples TRBV2 to TRBJ2-7; 7 bases are shared with TRBD1. Germline loops: CDR1 SNHLY, CDR2 FYNNEI. The CDR3 totals 14 residues. V lost 6 bases, J lost 3 bases, and 8 bases stayed unmatched. CDR3 region: CASRKGAPNYEQYF. The CDR3 bases are TGTGCCAGCAGGAAGGGGGCTCCCAACTACGAGCAGTACTTC.

This clonotype turned up a few times. The V call is TRBV15, the J call TRBJ2-5, with 10 bases aligning to TRBD2. The germline gives CDR1 LNHNV, CDR2 YYDKDF (reference sequence). Germline trimming cut 5 bases from V and 1 base from J; bases unmatched to any gene: 7. CDR3 size: 16 residues. The chain's CDR3 is CATSRGPSGGQETQYF. In DNA form, the CDR3 reads TGTGCCACCAGCCGCGGTCCTAGCGGGGGCCAAGAGACCCAGTACTTC.

The chain uses TRBV20-1 and TRBJ2-1; D is uncertain. The CDR3 length is 14 residues. With 3 bases removed from V and 3 bases from J, the gap between germline ends came to 12 bases. Germline V lookup: CDR1 DFQATT, CDR2 SNEGSKA (reference sequence). In nucleotides, the CDR3 is TGCAGTGCTAGCCGGGCCCAAAACTACAATGAGCAGTTCTTC. It specifies CSASRAQNYNEQFF.

This clonotype was seen only a few times. V is TRBV4-2 and J is TRBJ1-1, with TRBD1 matching over 11 bases. Germline trimming cut 2 bases from V and 6 bases from J; bases unmatched to any gene: 11. The V gene's germline CDR1 is LGHNA and CDR2 YNFKEQ. CDR3 length: 17 residues. The CDR3 nucleotides read TGTGCCAGCAGCCAACAACCGGGACAGGGACAGGGGGCTGAAGCTTTCTTT. Translation gives CASSQQPGQGQGAEAFF.

DNA of the CDR3: TGTGCCAGCACGAAAAGCGGGAGGGCCAATGAGCAGTTCTTC. This gives the protein CASTKSGRANEQFF. The rearrangement links TRBV27 to TRBJ2-1; 10 bases agree with TRBD2. The CDR3 length is 14 residues. The V gene end was trimmed by 7 bases and the J gene end by 6 bases; junction bases not matched to a gene: 6. Germline V CDR1 and CDR2: MNHEY, SMNVEV (reference sequence).

V usage is TRBV14 and J usage is TRBJ2-2, with D possibly being TRBD2 (5 bases). The germline CDR1 and CDR2 sequences are SGHDN and FVKESK. The CDR3 is 13 amino acids. The germline V and J ends were trimmed by 6 bases and 7 bases, with 12 bases remaining between them. CDR3 region: CASRGGRGGELFF. In DNA, the CDR3 is TGTGCCAGCAGAGGCGGACGGGGCGGGGAGCTGTTTTTT.

This clonotype occurred a few times. CDR3 loop: CASSQTRDNMNTEAFF. DNA of the CDR3: TGCGCCAGCAGTCAAACCCGGGACAACATGAACACTGAAGCTTTCTTT. The chain joins TRBV23-1 to TRBJ1-1; possibly TRBD1 for D (6 bases). TRBV23-1 is treated as an ORF (open reading frame) with a function not yet certain. V dropped 2 bases and J dropped 0 bases, with 13 bases sitting between them. CDR3 length: 16 amino acids.

V usage is TRBV27 and J usage is TRBJ2-7; 13 bases are shared with TRBD2. Germline lookup yields CDR1 MNHEY and CDR2 SMNVEV (reference sequence). The ends lost 5 bases at V and 5 bases at J; junction bases unmatched: 3. CDR3 size: 14 residues. The CDR3 sequence: CASSILAGGNEQYF. The CDR3 coding sequence is TGTGCCAGCAGTATACTAGCGGGAGGGAACGAGCAGTACTTC.

The rearrangement links TRBV28 to TRBJ2-5, with TRBD1 matching over 8 bases. Looked up from germline, CDR1 is MDHEN and CDR2 is SYDVKM. This CDR3 comprises 15 residues. V was pared by 3 bases and J by 5 bases, with 8 bases of the junction left unmatched. CDR3 in DNA: TGTGCCAGCAGTTTCAGAAGGACAGGGTTTGAGACCCAGTACTTC. It yields the protein CASSFRRTGFETQYF.

The chain uses TRBV4-1 and TRBJ2-5; D is possibly TRBD1 (6 bases). CDR3 length: 13 amino acids. CDR1 is MGHRA and CDR2 is YSYEKL in the germline V gene. V was clipped by 1 base and J by 4 bases, with 7 bases between them. The CDR3 coding sequence is TGCGCCAGCAGCCAAGGGGGGCCAGAGACCCAGTACTTC. Translation: CASSQGGPETQYF.

The gene calls are TRBV5-1 and TRBJ2-5; 8 bases line up with TRBD1. Per germline, CDR1 SGHRS and CDR2 YFSETQ. V lost 7 bases to trimming and J lost 5 bases; unmatched junction nucleotides: 7. CDR3 length equals 13 residues. The DNA of the CDR3 is TGCGCCAGCCAGACAGGGGCTGGGGAGACCCAGTACTTC. This encodes CASQTGAGETQYF.

The sample holds many counts of this clonotype. The chain combines TRBV4-3 with TRBJ2-1; D is unclear. CDR1 and CDR2 (germline): LGHNA, YSLEER. V lost 0 bases to trimming and J lost 7 bases, with 7 bases between them. The CDR3 runs 13 residues. The CDR3, as DNA: TGCGCCAGCAGCCAAGATCTCCGTAATGAGCAGTTCTTC. Amino acids: CASSQDLRNEQFF.

This clonotype was observed a handful of times. The V gene is TRBV18, the J gene TRBJ2-5; D unclear. Germline V gene lookup returns CDR1 KGHSH and CDR2 LQKENI. Trimming left V 6 bases short and J 4 bases short, with 9 bases between. The CDR3 has 12 amino acids. The CDR3, as DNA: TGTGCCAGCTCTAGAGAATCAGAGACCCAGTACTTC. Translated: CASSRESETQYF.

This clonotype came up a few times. J is TRBJ2-5 and V is TRBV15, with D perhaps matching TRBD2 (5 bases). The CDR3 covers 15 residues. The V end lost 0 bases, the J end lost 2 bases, and 10 bases lay between the germline ends. The germline gives CDR1 LNHNV, CDR2 YYDKDF (reference sequence). CDR3 in DNA: TGTGCCACCAGCAGAGAGCTTACGGGGCAAGAGACCCAGTACTTC. It yields the protein CATSRELTGQETQYF.

This clonotype was detected only a few times. The gene calls are TRBV28 and TRBJ2-7; the match to TRBD1 covers 9 bases. The CDR3 is made up of 15 amino acids. The V and J ends lost 8 bases and 5 bases, in that order; junction bases with no gene match: 13. The germline CDR1 and CDR2 sequences are MDHEN and SYDVKM. In DNA form, the CDR3 reads TGTGCCAGCCTGCTTGGCGGGACAGGGATCCACGAGCAGTACTTC. Residues: CASLLGGTGIHEQYF.

The chain combines TRBV5-1 with TRBJ2-7; a possible D gene is TRBD2 (7 bases). The CDR3 has 15 amino acids. The germline V and J ends were trimmed by 4 bases and 1 base, with 15 bases remaining between them. Germline CDR1 SGHRS, CDR2 YFSETQ. The CDR3 region is CASSPNGGASYEQYF. The CDR3, as DNA: TGCGCCAGCAGCCCCAATGGGGGGGCTTCCTACGAGCAGTACTTC.

This clonotype has ten or more counts. The V call is TRBV5-1, the J call TRBJ2-7, with D possibly TRBD2 on 5 matching bases. The ends were cut back, 3 bases at V and 4 bases at J, with 14 bases in the middle. This CDR3 comprises 14 residues. Germline V gene lookup returns CDR1 SGHRS and CDR2 YFSETQ. The CDR3 coding sequence is TGCGCCAGCAGCTCCTCACTAGAACCATACGAGCAGTACTTC. It encodes CASSSSLEPYEQYF.

In this sample, this clonotype turned up a few times. The chain uses TRBV7-2 and TRBJ2-7; D is ambiguous. The germline V gene encodes CDR1 SGHTA and CDR2 FQGNSA. The V gene lost 1 base and the J gene lost 6 bases, with 10 bases spanning the gap. The length of the CDR3 is 13 residues. CDR3 sequence (DNA): TGTGCCAGCAGCTTAGACCAGGTGGGCGAGCAGTACTTC. Translation gives CASSLDQVGEQYF.

The rearrangement links TRBV19 to TRBJ2-7; TRBD1 matches at 9 bases. V lost 7 bases and J lost 7; bases outside the gene matches: 17. Looked up from germline, CDR1 is LNHDA and CDR2 is SQIVND (reference sequence). CDR3 length equals 16 residues. In nucleotides, the CDR3 is TGTGCCAGTATTACCCCACCGGGACAGGGTAATCGAGAGCAGTACTTC. It is translated as CASITPPGQGNREQYF.

Written as DNA, the CDR3 is TGTGCCAGCTCACCCCGGGAGGGCGGCGAAAAACTGTTTTTT. It codes for CASSPREGGEKLFF. The V call is TRBV18, the J call TRBJ1-4; D remains unclear. The germline V and J ends were trimmed by 3 bases and 8 bases, with 13 bases remaining between them. The CDR3 covers 14 residues. The germline gives CDR1 KGHSH, CDR2 LQKENI.

The chain joins TRBV24-1 to TRBJ2-1; D is undetermined. CDR3 size: 11 residues. Trimming removed 7 bases from V and 8 bases from J, with 8 bases in between. Germline CDR1 reads KGHDR; CDR2 reads SFDVKD. Here the CDR3 DNA reads TGTGCCACCAGCACCTTAGATGAGCAGTTCTTC. Translated, it gives CATSTLDEQFF.

Only a few counts were recorded for this clonotype. The genes are TRBV7-9 and TRBJ2-2; 7 nucleotides match TRBD1. In germline, CDR1 is SEHNR, CDR2 FQNEAQ (reference sequence). CDR3 length equals 15 residues. J was trimmed by 5 bases and V by 4 bases; bases with no gene match: 7. CDR3 in amino acids: CASSSYRGRTGELFF. CDR3 nucleotides: TGTGCCAGCAGCTCTTACAGGGGCCGGACCGGGGAGCTGTTTTTT.

This clonotype came up a few times. The rearrangement joins TRBV7-2 to TRBJ2-1; TRBD1 matches at 11 bases. The germline CDR1 and CDR2 sequences are SGHTA and FQGNSA. The V segment lost 2 bases and the J segment 3 bases; nucleotides outside the gene matches: 3. The CDR3 length is 16 residues. CDR3 protein: CASSLSGTGGYNEQFF. Here the CDR3 DNA reads TGTGCCAGCAGCTTATCCGGGACAGGGGGCTACAATGAGCAGTTCTTC. Complete variable domain (other parts from reference TRBV7-2 and TRBJ2-1): GAGVSQSPSNKVTEKGKDVELRCDPISGHTALYWYRQSLGQGLEFLIYFQGNSAPDKSGLPSDRFSAERTGGSVSTLTIQRTQQEDSAVYLCASSLSGTGGYNEQFFGPGTRLTVL.